This T cell receptor beta chain was found in a study of blood T cell repertoires in COVID-19. Libraries were prepared by immunoSEQ multiplex PCR; TCRdb keeps only in-frame clonotypes and omits some of them. The sample consists of 200,000 to 250,000 clones, 70% to 90% of them appearing once. Sample: peripheral blood. The clonotype was recovered from a woman aged 70-85 years with active or convalescent COVID-19.

As DNA, the CDR3 is TGTGCCAGTAGGAAGGAGGGGTTCGATCAGCCCCAGCATTTT. This codes for CASRKEGFDQPQHF. The chain uses TRBV19 and TRBJ1-5; weak D call: TRBD1 (5 bases). Trimming stripped 6 bases from V and 5 bases from J, with 14 bases between. Germline V lookup: CDR1 LNHDA, CDR2 SQIVND (reference sequence). CDR3 length equals 14 residues.